The clone carrying this TCR beta chain occurred once. TCRdb's table, derived via immunoSEQ multiplex PCR, lists solely in-frame clones and lacks some. The sample includes more than 70,000 clones, about nine tenths of them seen just once. The CDR3 length is 15 residues. Trimming took 2 bases from V and 2 from J; bases not matched to a gene: 5. Germline V gene data show CDR1 as MDHEN and CDR2 as SYDVKM. The data derive from a study of OX40 agonist ivuxolimab in advanced cancers. The sequenced sample was CD4+ or CD8+ T cells sorted from blood, obtained in a trial of the OX40 agonist ivuxolimab. This receptor was identified in an adult with an advanced solid tumor such as melanoma, head and neck, liver or kidney cancer. The chain combines TRBV28 with TRBJ2-7, with 8 bases lining up with TRBD1. CDR3: CASSLRGQGAYEQYF. For the CDR3, the DNA is TGTGCCAGCAGTTTAAGAGGACAGGGCGCCTACGAGCAGTACTTC.